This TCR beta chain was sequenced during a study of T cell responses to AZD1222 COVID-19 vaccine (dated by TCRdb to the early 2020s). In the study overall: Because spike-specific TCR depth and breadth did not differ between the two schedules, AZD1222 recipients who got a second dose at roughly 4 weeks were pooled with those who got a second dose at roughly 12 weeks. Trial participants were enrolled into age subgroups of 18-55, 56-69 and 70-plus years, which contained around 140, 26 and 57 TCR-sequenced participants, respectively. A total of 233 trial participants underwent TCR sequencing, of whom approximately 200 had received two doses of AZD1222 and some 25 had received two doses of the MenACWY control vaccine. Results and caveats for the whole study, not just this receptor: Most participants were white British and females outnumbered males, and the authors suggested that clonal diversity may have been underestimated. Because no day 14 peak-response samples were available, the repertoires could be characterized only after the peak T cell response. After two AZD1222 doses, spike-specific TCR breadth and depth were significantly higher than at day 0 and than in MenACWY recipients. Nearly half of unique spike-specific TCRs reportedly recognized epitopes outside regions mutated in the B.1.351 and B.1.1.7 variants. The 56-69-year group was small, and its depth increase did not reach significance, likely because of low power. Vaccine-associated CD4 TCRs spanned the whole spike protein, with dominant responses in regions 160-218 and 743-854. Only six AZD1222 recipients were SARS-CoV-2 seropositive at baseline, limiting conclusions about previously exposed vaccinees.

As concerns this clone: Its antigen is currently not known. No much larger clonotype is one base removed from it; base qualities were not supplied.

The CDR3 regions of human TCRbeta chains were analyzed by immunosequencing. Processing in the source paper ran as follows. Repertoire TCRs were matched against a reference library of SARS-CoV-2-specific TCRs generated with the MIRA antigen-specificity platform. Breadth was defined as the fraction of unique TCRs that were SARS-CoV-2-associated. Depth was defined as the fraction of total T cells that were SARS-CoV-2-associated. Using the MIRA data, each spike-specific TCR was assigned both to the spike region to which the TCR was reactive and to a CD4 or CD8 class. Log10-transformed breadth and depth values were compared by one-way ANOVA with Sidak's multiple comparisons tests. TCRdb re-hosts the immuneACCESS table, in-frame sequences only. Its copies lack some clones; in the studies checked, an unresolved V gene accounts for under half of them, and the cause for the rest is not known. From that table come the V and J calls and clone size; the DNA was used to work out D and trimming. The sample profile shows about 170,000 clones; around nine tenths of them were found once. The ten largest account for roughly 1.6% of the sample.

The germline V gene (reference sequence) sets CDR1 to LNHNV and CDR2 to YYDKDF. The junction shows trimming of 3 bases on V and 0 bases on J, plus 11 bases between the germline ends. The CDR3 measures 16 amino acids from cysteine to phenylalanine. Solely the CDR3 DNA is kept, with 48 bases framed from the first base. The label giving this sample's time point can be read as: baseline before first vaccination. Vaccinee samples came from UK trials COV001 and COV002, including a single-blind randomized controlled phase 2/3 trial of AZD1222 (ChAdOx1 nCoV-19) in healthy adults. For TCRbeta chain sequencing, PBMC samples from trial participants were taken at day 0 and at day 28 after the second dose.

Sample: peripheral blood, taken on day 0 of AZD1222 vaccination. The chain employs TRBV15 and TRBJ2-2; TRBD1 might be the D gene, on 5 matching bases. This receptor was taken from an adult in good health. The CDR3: CATSSQGSANTGELFF. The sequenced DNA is TGTGCCACCAGCAGCCAGGGCTCCGCGAACACCGGGGAGCTGTTTTTT.